The rows below give T cell receptor beta chains drawn from one sample of a study of blood T cell repertoires in COVID-19. This table comes from immunoSEQ multiplex PCR, and its TCRdb copy is limited to in-frame clones, with some not included. The table shows 50,000 or so clones, with around 90% occurring only once. Sequenced: peripheral blood. These TCRs come from a human donor in a cohort sampled during active COVID-19. CDR3s include the opening cysteine and the closing phenylalanine or tryptophan. Fields, in order: J gene, V gene, D gene, clone size, CDR3 protein, CDR3 DNA. A D gene is named only where the DNA matches it firmly. Only some rows state a clone size, as once, few, many or a class for expanded clones.

j_call: TRBJ2-1
v_call: TRBV7-3
d_call: .
clone_size: .
cdr3_aa: CASSLSGTEQFF
cdr3_nt: TGTGCCAGCAGCTTATCCGGGACAGAGCAGTTCTTC

j_call: TRBJ2-7
v_call: TRBV28
d_call: TRBD1
clone_size: .
cdr3_aa: CASSLSPGQGSYEQYF
cdr3_nt: TGTGCCAGCAGTTTGTCTCCAGGACAGGGGTCCTACGAGCAGTACTTC

j_call: TRBJ2-2
v_call: TRBV11-3
d_call: .
clone_size: .
cdr3_aa: CASSSDTNTGELFF
cdr3_nt: TGTGCCAGCAGCTCGGACACTAACACCGGGGAGCTGTTTTTT

j_call: TRBJ1-3
v_call: TRBV5-4
d_call: TRBD1
clone_size: .
cdr3_aa: CASSPGTGDTGNTIYF
cdr3_nt: TGTGCCAGCAGCCCCGGGACAGGGGACACTGGAAACACCATATATTTT

j_call: TRBJ2-3
v_call: TRBV9
d_call: .
clone_size: once
cdr3_aa: CASSPNTDTQYF
cdr3_nt: TGTGCCAGCAGCCCCAACACAGATACGCAGTATTTT

j_call: TRBJ2-5
v_call: TRBV24-1
d_call: .
clone_size: .
cdr3_aa: CATSDYGETQYF
cdr3_nt: TGTGCCACCAGTGATTATGGCGAGACCCAGTACTTC

j_call: TRBJ1-1
v_call: TRBV13
d_call: .
clone_size: once
cdr3_aa: CASSLRRQINTEAFF
cdr3_nt: TGTGCCAGCAGCTTAAGGAGACAGATCAACACTGAAGCTTTCTTT

j_call: TRBJ1-1
v_call: TRBV11-2
d_call: TRBD1
clone_size: .
cdr3_aa: CASSYGQGRSTEAFF
cdr3_nt: TGTGCCAGCAGCTATGGACAGGGCAGAAGCACTGAAGCTTTCTTT

j_call: TRBJ2-4
v_call: TRBV21-1
d_call: .
clone_size: .
cdr3_aa: CASRRSRDRGPKNIQYF
cdr3_nt: TGTGCCAGCAGGAGGTCCCGGGACAGGGGACCCAAAAACATTCAGTACTTC

j_call: TRBJ2-7
v_call: TRBV12-3/TRBV12-4
d_call: .
clone_size: .
cdr3_aa: CASTPAEGYEQYF
cdr3_nt: TGTGCCAGCACCCCGGCCGAGGGCTACGAGCAGTACTTC

j_call: TRBJ2-7
v_call: TRBV6-1
d_call: TRBD2
clone_size: .
cdr3_aa: CASSATSGVATWEQYF
cdr3_nt: TGTGCCAGCAGTGCGACTAGCGGGGTGGCTACGTGGGAGCAGTACTTC

j_call: TRBJ2-7
v_call: TRBV7-2
d_call: .
clone_size: .
cdr3_aa: CASSLVGREQYF
cdr3_nt: TGTGCCAGCAGCTTAGTTGGCCGCGAGCAGTACTTC

j_call: TRBJ2-5
v_call: TRBV11-2
d_call: TRBD2
clone_size: .
cdr3_aa: CASRTSGRSETQYF
cdr3_nt: TGTGCCAGTAGGACTAGCGGGAGGTCGGAGACCCAGTACTTC

j_call: TRBJ2-1
v_call: TRBV30
d_call: TRBD2
clone_size: .
cdr3_aa: CAFSGLAGVSYNEQFF
cdr3_nt: TGTGCCTTCTCCGGACTAGCGGGAGTATCCTACAATGAGCAGTTCTTC

j_call: TRBJ2-2
v_call: TRBV5-1
d_call: TRBD2
clone_size: few
cdr3_aa: CASSLVAGDTGELFF
cdr3_nt: TGCGCCAGCAGCTTGGTGGCGGGGGACACCGGGGAGCTGTTTTTT

j_call: TRBJ2-1
v_call: TRBV18
d_call: .
clone_size: once
cdr3_aa: CASSPGQYNEQFF
cdr3_nt: TGTGCCAGCTCACCAGGACAGTACAATGAGCAGTTCTTC

j_call: TRBJ2-1
v_call: TRBV4-1
d_call: .
clone_size: .
cdr3_aa: CASSQAPGLARYEQFF
cdr3_nt: TGCGCCAGCAGCCAAGCTCCGGGTCTCGCCCGGTATGAGCAGTTCTTC

j_call: TRBJ2-3
v_call: TRBV11-2
d_call: TRBD1
clone_size: once
cdr3_aa: CASSQNRGLADTQYF
cdr3_nt: TGTGCCAGCAGCCAAAACAGGGGATTAGCAGATACGCAGTATTTT

j_call: TRBJ2-2
v_call: TRBV6-1
d_call: .
clone_size: .
cdr3_aa: CASSVQGGTNTGELFF
cdr3_nt: TGTGCCAGCAGTGTACAGGGGGGGACGAACACCGGGGAGCTGTTTTTT

j_call: TRBJ2-2
v_call: TRBV3-1/TRBV3-2
d_call: TRBD2
clone_size: once
cdr3_aa: CASSQGGLRLAGPNTGELFF
cdr3_nt: TGTGCCAGCAGCCAAGGGGGCCTTCGACTAGCGGGGCCGAACACCGGGGAGCTGTTTTTT

j_call: TRBJ2-3
v_call: TRBV19
d_call: TRBD1
clone_size: once
cdr3_aa: CASTATGNEADTQYF
cdr3_nt: TGTGCCAGTACCGCGACAGGGAATGAGGCAGATACGCAGTATTTT

j_call: TRBJ2-7
v_call: TRBV7-2
d_call: TRBD2
clone_size: .
cdr3_aa: CASSSGTSLTYEQYF
cdr3_nt: TGTGCCAGCAGCTCCGGGACTAGTCTCACCTACGAGCAGTACTTC

j_call: TRBJ1-1
v_call: TRBV11-2
d_call: .
clone_size: .
cdr3_aa: CASSAFRGLGTEAFF
cdr3_nt: TGTGCCAGCAGCGCATTCCGGGGACTGGGGACTGAAGCTTTCTTT

j_call: TRBJ1-1
v_call: TRBV28
d_call: TRBD1
clone_size: .
cdr3_aa: CASSLLWTGGRLDEAFF
cdr3_nt: TGTGCCAGCAGTTTATTGTGGACAGGGGGCCGCTTGGATGAAGCTTTCTTT

j_call: TRBJ2-3
v_call: TRBV3-1/TRBV3-2
d_call: TRBD1
clone_size: .
cdr3_aa: CASSQDRGGVSDTQYF
cdr3_nt: TGTGCCAGCAGCCAAGATCGAGGGGGCGTTTCAGATACGCAGTATTTT

j_call: TRBJ1-5
v_call: TRBV19
d_call: .
clone_size: .
cdr3_aa: CASSLGGPTRVYSNQPQHF
cdr3_nt: TGTGCCAGTAGCCTTGGGGGCCCGACCCGTGTTTATAGCAATCAGCCCCAGCATTTT

j_call: TRBJ1-5
v_call: TRBV2
d_call: .
clone_size: few
cdr3_aa: CASMTSRGQPQHF
cdr3_nt: TGTGCCAGCATGACCAGCCGGGGTCAGCCCCAGCATTTT

j_call: TRBJ2-1
v_call: TRBV5-1
d_call: TRBD2
clone_size: .
cdr3_aa: CASSLTSGADNEQFF
cdr3_nt: TGCGCCAGCAGCTTAACTAGCGGGGCCGACAATGAGCAGTTCTTC

j_call: TRBJ1-5
v_call: TRBV5-8
d_call: TRBD1
clone_size: .
cdr3_aa: CASSPAGGVGNQPQHF
cdr3_nt: TGTGCCAGCAGCCCCGCAGGGGGCGTGGGCAATCAGCCCCAGCATTTT

j_call: TRBJ2-5
v_call: TRBV15
d_call: TRBD1
clone_size: .
cdr3_aa: CATSNGGQGETQYF
cdr3_nt: TGTGCCACCAGCAACGGCGGACAGGGAGAGACCCAGTACTTC

j_call: TRBJ2-3
v_call: TRBV7-3
d_call: .
clone_size: .
cdr3_aa: CASSPGGYGTDTQYF
cdr3_nt: TGTGCCAGCAGCCCAGGGGGGTATGGAACAGATACGCAGTATTTT

j_call: TRBJ2-3
v_call: TRBV20-1
d_call: .
clone_size: .
cdr3_aa: CRVEGPDTQYF
cdr3_nt: TGCAGGGTAGAGGGCCCAGATACGCAGTATTTT

j_call: TRBJ2-1
v_call: TRBV5-6
d_call: .
clone_size: .
cdr3_aa: CASSLAGVWDNEQFF
cdr3_nt: TGTGCCAGCAGCTTGGCAGGTGTTTGGGACAATGAGCAGTTCTTC

j_call: TRBJ2-3
v_call: TRBV6-4
d_call: .
clone_size: .
cdr3_aa: CASSRDFTDTQYF
cdr3_nt: TGTGCCAGCAGCCGGGACTTCACAGATACGCAGTATTTT

j_call: TRBJ2-1
v_call: TRBV29-1
d_call: TRBD2
clone_size: .
cdr3_aa: CSVMMTSGRQNEQFF
cdr3_nt: TGCAGCGTTATGATGACTAGCGGGAGGCAAAATGAGCAGTTCTTC

j_call: TRBJ2-5
v_call: TRBV5-6
d_call: TRBD1
clone_size: .
cdr3_aa: CASSWRRTGGGLGTQYF
cdr3_nt: TGTGCCAGCAGCTGGAGGAGAACAGGGGGCGGGTTGGGGACCCAGTACTTC

j_call: TRBJ2-2
v_call: TRBV4-3
d_call: .
clone_size: .
cdr3_aa: CASSRGQNTGELFF
cdr3_nt: TGCGCCAGCAGCCGAGGACAGAACACCGGGGAGCTGTTTTTT

j_call: TRBJ2-3
v_call: TRBV15
d_call: TRBD1
clone_size: .
cdr3_aa: CATSRQTGVADTQYF
cdr3_nt: TGTGCCACCAGCAGACAGACAGGGGTGGCAGATACGCAGTATTTT

j_call: TRBJ2-5
v_call: TRBV4-1
d_call: TRBD2
clone_size: .
cdr3_aa: CASSQGRSASGGETQYF
cdr3_nt: TGCGCCAGCAGCCAAGGTCGCTCGGCTAGCGGGGGCGAGACCCAGTACTTC

j_call: TRBJ1-2
v_call: TRBV27
d_call: .
clone_size: .
cdr3_aa: CASRASLNYGYTF
cdr3_nt: TGTGCCAGCAGGGCCAGTCTTAACTATGGCTACACCTTC

j_call: TRBJ1-5
v_call: TRBV19
d_call: .
clone_size: few
cdr3_aa: CASSIRTQNQPQHF
cdr3_nt: TGTGCCAGTAGTATAAGGACTCAGAATCAGCCCCAGCATTTT

j_call: TRBJ2-1
v_call: TRBV7-9
d_call: .
clone_size: few
cdr3_aa: CASSRNEQFF
cdr3_nt: TGTGCCAGCAGCCGGAATGAGCAGTTCTTC

j_call: TRBJ1-6
v_call: TRBV18
d_call: TRBD1
clone_size: .
cdr3_aa: CASSPGGTDNSPLHF
cdr3_nt: TGTGCCAGCTCACCGGGCGGGACAGATAATTCACCCCTCCACTTT

j_call: TRBJ1-1
v_call: TRBV19
d_call: .
clone_size: .
cdr3_aa: CASSIDPLNTEAFF
cdr3_nt: TGTGCCAGTAGTATAGACCCCTTGAACACTGAAGCTTTCTTT

j_call: TRBJ2-2
v_call: TRBV4-1
d_call: .
clone_size: .
cdr3_aa: CASSQQWNTGELFF
cdr3_nt: TGCGCCAGCAGCCAACAATGGAACACCGGGGAGCTGTTTTTT

j_call: TRBJ2-1
v_call: TRBV3-1/TRBV3-2
d_call: .
clone_size: .
cdr3_aa: CASSQSTEPYNEQFF
cdr3_nt: TGTGCCAGCAGCCAATCGACAGAGCCCTACAATGAGCAGTTCTTC

j_call: TRBJ1-2
v_call: TRBV28
d_call: .
clone_size: few
cdr3_aa: CASSLTGVGYTF
cdr3_nt: TGTGCCAGCAGTCTAACTGGAGTGGGCTACACCTTC

j_call: TRBJ1-2
v_call: TRBV6-2/TRBV6-3
d_call: .
clone_size: .
cdr3_aa: CASSYNRAPYGYTF
cdr3_nt: TGTGCCAGCAGTTACAACAGGGCCCCCTATGGCTACACCTTC

j_call: TRBJ1-5
v_call: TRBV18
d_call: .
clone_size: .
cdr3_aa: CASSPDSMRNQPQHF
cdr3_nt: TGTGCCAGCTCACCAGACTCGATGCGCAATCAGCCCCAGCATTTT

j_call: TRBJ2-1
v_call: TRBV7-9
d_call: TRBD2
clone_size: .
cdr3_aa: CARGTSGDNEQFF
cdr3_nt: TGTGCCAGAGGGACTAGCGGAGACAATGAGCAGTTCTTC

j_call: TRBJ1-1
v_call: TRBV19
d_call: .
clone_size: .
cdr3_aa: CASSLFPGGGTEAFF
cdr3_nt: TGTGCCAGTAGTCTCTTTCCGGGGGGTGGCACTGAAGCTTTCTTT

j_call: TRBJ2-5
v_call: TRBV28
d_call: .
clone_size: .
cdr3_aa: CASSLVQGGGQETQYF
cdr3_nt: TGTGCCAGCAGTTTAGTCCAGGGAGGGGGCCAAGAGACCCAGTACTTC

j_call: TRBJ1-5
v_call: TRBV12-3/TRBV12-4
d_call: .
clone_size: .
cdr3_aa: CASSFGIQPQHF
cdr3_nt: TGTGCCAGCAGTTTCGGGATTCAGCCCCAGCATTTT